This T cell receptor (beta chain) came from a study of T cell repertoires in cytomegalovirus infection. The study, taken as a whole, reports: In two of eight donors, the top clonotype was HLA-C-restricted CMV-specific.

With regard to this clonotype: Its antigen is not identified.

Each CDR3 protein is one row after TCRdb ran MiXCR on the reads. The sample includes about 530,000 distinct CDR3 sequences, about 26% seen only once; the top ten take roughly an eighth. The germline gives CDR1 SGHDT, CDR2 YYEEEE. V shed 2 bases and J shed 4 bases, with 9 bases lying between them. The CDR3 is made up of 13 amino acids. The genes are TRBV5-6 and TRBJ1-2, with unresolved D. This TCR derives from a human donor in good health (CMV status not recorded). Some clones in this sample may be carry-over from other donors' samples. The sample taken for sequencing was PBMCs. In DNA, the CDR3 is TGTGCCAGCAGCTTCGGCGTGACCTATGGCTACACCTTC. Residues: CASSFGVTYGYTF.